This T cell receptor (beta chain) was retrieved from a study of T cell responses to AZD1222 COVID-19 vaccine. Findings and limits, study-wide: White British donors predominated, females outnumbered males, and clonal diversity was possibly underestimated. Sampling captured repertoires only after the peak T cell response.

The repertoire was sequenced with immunoSEQ multiplex PCR; TCRdb's copy has only in-frame clones and lacks some. The data show 120,000 or so clones, roughly 87% seen once. The CDR3 is 15 residues long. The junction had 10 bases not matched to a gene; V was cut back by 2 bases and J by 8 bases. CDR1 SNHLY and CDR2 FYNNEI come from the germline V gene. With regard to this clone: Its antigen is currently unknown.

The chain is built from TRBV2 and TRBJ1-1, with 8 bases lining up with TRBD1. The clonotype comes from an adult in good health. The sample here was peripheral blood, taken on day 0 of AZD1222 vaccination. DNA of the CDR3: TGTGCCAGCAGTGAACTGGACAGGGCTTTCGGGGAAGCTTTCTTT. Its translation: CASSELDRAFGEAFF.